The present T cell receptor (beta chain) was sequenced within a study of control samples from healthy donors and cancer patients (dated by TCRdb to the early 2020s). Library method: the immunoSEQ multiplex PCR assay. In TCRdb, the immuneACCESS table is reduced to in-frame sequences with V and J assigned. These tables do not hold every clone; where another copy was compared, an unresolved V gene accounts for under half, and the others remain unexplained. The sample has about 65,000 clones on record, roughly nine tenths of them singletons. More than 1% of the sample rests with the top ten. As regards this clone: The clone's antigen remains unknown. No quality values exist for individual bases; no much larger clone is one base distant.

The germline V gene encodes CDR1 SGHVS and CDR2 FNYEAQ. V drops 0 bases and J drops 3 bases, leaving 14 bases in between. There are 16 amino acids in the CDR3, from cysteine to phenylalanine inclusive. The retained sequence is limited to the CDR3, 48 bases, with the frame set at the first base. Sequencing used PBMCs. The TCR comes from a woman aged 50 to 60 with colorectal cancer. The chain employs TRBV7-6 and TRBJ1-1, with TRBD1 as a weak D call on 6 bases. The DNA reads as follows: TGTGCCAGCAGCTTAGCGTATCGGGGGGCGGACACTGAAGCTTTCTTT. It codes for CASSLAYRGADTEAFF.